This entry describes one T cell receptor beta chain. Germline V gene sequence: CDR1 DFQATT, CDR2 SNEGSKA (reference sequence). The length of the CDR3 is 12 residues. Sample-barcoded 5' priming and a J-beta primer mix drove a second PCR of roughly 7 to 11 cycles. Each CDR3 protein is one row after TCRdb ran MiXCR on the 5' RACE reads. The sample has 1.5 million to 2 million distinct CDR3 sequences, roughly 50% seen once. The data were taken from a study of blood T cells in healthy people across ages. The rearrangement links TRBV20-1 to TRBJ2-7; D perhaps matches TRBD2 (7 bases). This sequence was found in a woman aged 40 to 55 in good health. The sample comprised blood. The CDR3 DNA follows: TGCAGGGCAGCAGGGGAGGGAAACGAGCAGTACTTC. It yields the protein CRAAGEGNEQYF.